The table lists the clone carrying this T cell receptor beta chain with a count of one. The source of the sample is a study of cytomegalovirus exposure and HLA in healthy donors. In the PCR, 60 Vbeta and 13 Jbeta primers were used. Clones were sequenced by immunoSEQ multiplex PCR, and TCRdb holds only the in-frame ones, with some missing. Counted here are 150,000 to 200,000 clones, 60% to 80% occurring once; the ten biggest clones make up 1.4%. From germline, CDR1 is SGHTA and CDR2 FQGNSA. V was pared by 5 bases and J by 10 bases, with 18 bases between. The CDR3 extends over 15 amino acids. Material for sequencing was PBMCs. V gene TRBV7-2 combines with J gene TRBJ1-6; D possibly corresponds to TRBD1 (6 bases). This TCR was sampled from a woman between 25 and 40 years old in good health and CMV-seronegative. This CDR3 is CASSPTDRLDSPLHF. The CDR3 coding sequence is TGTGCCAGCAGCCCAACCGACAGGCTGGACTCACCCCTCCACTTT.